Below, one T cell receptor beta chain is given with its context. Its antigen is unknown. CDR3 length: 17 residues. The germline CDR1 and CDR2 sequences are SNHLY and FYNNEI. V was clipped by 7 bases and J by 0 bases; unmatched bases: 9. This entry comes from a study of T cells in localized non-small cell lung cancer. General study results and limits: Uninvolved adjacent lung showed the highest T cell clonality, exceeding tumor. One tumor region alone was sequenced, and heterogeneity therefore remains possible. Adjacent lung exhibited a median of around 60 among the 100 most abundant tumor clones.

Assay used: immunoSEQ multiplex PCR; TCRdb lists only in-frame clones, some missing. This table holds 25,000 or so clones, roughly 90% found once. The chain has TRBV2 and TRBJ2-6, with 7 bases fitting TRBD1. The TCR originated in a man aged 35 to 69 with stage II lung adenocarcinoma. This specimen consisted of PBMCs, obtained before any cancer treatment. The CDR3 bases are TGTGCCAGCAATTGGGGACAGAGCCTCTCTGGGGCCAACGTCCTGACTTTC. As protein: CASNWGQSLSGANVLTF.